Sequencing of this T cell receptor (beta chain) was carried out in a study of blood T cell repertoires in COVID-19. Turning to the study itself: Specimens from acute and convalescent COVID-19 originated in the United States, Italy and Spain. PBMCs, B-cell-depleted T cells, or T cells provided the cDNA or gDNA that made up the material.

The method was immunoSEQ multiplex PCR; TCRdb's version includes in-frame clones alone and lacks a portion of them. The sample has some 400,000 clones, about 89% seen once. V lost 5 bases to trimming and J lost 5 bases, with 15 bases between them. The CDR3 spans 14 residues. Germline CDR1 is SGHVS and CDR2 is FQNEAQ. The Seattle site enrolled patients during active infection and followed them longitudinally. The gene calls are TRBV7-8 and TRBJ2-5, with a weak D call TRBD2 (5 bases). This clonotype was obtained from a woman in her fifties or sixties with COVID-19, enrolled during active disease. Sequencing was done on a sample of peripheral blood. DNA for the CDR3: TGTGCCAGCAGCCCCTCGACGGGGTCGGAGACCCAGTACTTC. Translation: CASSPSTGSETQYF.